This TCR beta chain was identified in a study of blood T cell repertoires in COVID-19. Across the whole study: Spain, Italy and the United States supplied samples that represented acute and convalescent COVID-19. T cells, B-cell-depleted T cells, or PBMCs provided the cDNA or gDNA that served as material.

This clone has only one observation. This CDR3 spans 14 amino acids. Trimming cost V 4 bases and J 5 bases; bases outside gene matches: 7. The germline gives CDR1 SGDLS, CDR2 YYNGEE. Per the authors' pipeline: Nucleated cell number was recorded as an estimate derived from reference gene primer amplification. Assay used: immunoSEQ multiplex PCR; TCRdb lists only in-frame clones, some missing. That table is the source of V, J and clone size, and D and trimming were worked out from the DNA. This sample yields tens of thousands of clones, of which around nine tenths are seen a single time; about 13% belongs to the top ten.

This chain joins TRBV9 and TRBJ2-7; TRBD1 aligns across 9 bases. Sequenced input: peripheral blood. This receptor was obtained from a man in his 70s with active COVID-19. The DNA for the CDR3 is TGTGCCAGCAGCCCCCGGGACAGGGTCCACGAGCAGTACTTC. Encoded protein: CASSPRDRVHEQYF.